This TCR beta chain was sequenced during a study of cytomegalovirus exposure and HLA in healthy donors. Broader study findings: Common viral pathogens were later found to be apparently linked to several of the most significant clusters.

In the case of this clone: The antigen remains unidentified.

PCR used 60 Vbeta primers and 13 Jbeta primers. Assay used: immunoSEQ multiplex PCR; TCRdb lists only in-frame clones, some missing. The sample holds over 100,000 clones; 77% are singletons and the top ten take more than 4%. The study sampled nominally healthy donors, though unrecorded immune exposures were likely. This CDR3 is built from 19 residues. Per the germline V gene, CDR1 is MNHNS and CDR2 is SASEGT. With V trimmed by 2 bases and J by 6 bases, 19 bases remained unmatched. The TCR originated in a male donor in good health and CMV-seropositive. J is TRBJ2-3 and V is TRBV6-1; 8 bases align to TRBD2. The sequenced material came from PBMCs. CDR3 DNA sequence: TGTGCCAGCAGTGAACTAGTGGTAGGGGCGGGAGGTCCCAGGGATACGCAGTATTTT. Protein product: CASSELVVGAGGPRDTQYF.